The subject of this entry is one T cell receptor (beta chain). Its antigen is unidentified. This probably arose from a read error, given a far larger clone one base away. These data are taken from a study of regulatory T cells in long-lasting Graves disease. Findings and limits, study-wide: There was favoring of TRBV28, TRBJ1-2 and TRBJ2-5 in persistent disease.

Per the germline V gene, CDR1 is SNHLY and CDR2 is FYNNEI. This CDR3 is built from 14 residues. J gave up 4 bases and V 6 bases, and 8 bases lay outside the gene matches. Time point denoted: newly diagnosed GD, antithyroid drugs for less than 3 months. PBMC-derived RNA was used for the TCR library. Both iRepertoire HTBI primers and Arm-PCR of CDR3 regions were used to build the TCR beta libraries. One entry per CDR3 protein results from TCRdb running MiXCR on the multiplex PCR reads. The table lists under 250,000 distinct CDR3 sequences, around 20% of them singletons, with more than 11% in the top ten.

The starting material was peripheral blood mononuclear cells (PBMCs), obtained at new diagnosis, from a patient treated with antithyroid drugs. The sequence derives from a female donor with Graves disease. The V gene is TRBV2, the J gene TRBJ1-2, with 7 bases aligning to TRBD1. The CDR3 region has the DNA TGTGCCAGCAGCCGACAGGGTGGTTTCTATGGCTACACCTTC. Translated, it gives CASSRQGGFYGYTF.